This T cell receptor beta chain derives from a study of cytotoxic CD8 clonotypes in ibrutinib-treated CLL. V lost 4 bases to trimming and J lost 4 bases, with 9 bases between them. CDR3 size: 13 residues. CDR1 MNHNY and CDR2 SVGAGI come from the germline V gene (reference sequence). Study-wide results and limits: Stable or contracted on treatment, public clonotypes were also uncommon. Clonality went up at the time of ibrutinib response, stayed stable in sustained remission, and later dropped back toward its baseline level at progression.

Some clones are missing from TCRdb's copy, which holds only in-frame ones; the method was immunoSEQ multiplex PCR. The table has about 140,000 clones, 65% to 85% seen once; the top ten hold 7.6%. Worth noting for this clone: Antigen specificity is unknown.

The rearrangement links TRBV6-6 to TRBJ2-3; D call uncertain. Sequencing was performed on PBMCs, taken after 36 months of ibrutinib treatment. The receptor was isolated from a human donor with chronic lymphocytic leukemia. In nucleotides, the CDR3 is TGTGCCAGCAGTTCGCTAGGTTCAGATACGCAGTATTTT. It is translated as CASSSLGSDTQYF.